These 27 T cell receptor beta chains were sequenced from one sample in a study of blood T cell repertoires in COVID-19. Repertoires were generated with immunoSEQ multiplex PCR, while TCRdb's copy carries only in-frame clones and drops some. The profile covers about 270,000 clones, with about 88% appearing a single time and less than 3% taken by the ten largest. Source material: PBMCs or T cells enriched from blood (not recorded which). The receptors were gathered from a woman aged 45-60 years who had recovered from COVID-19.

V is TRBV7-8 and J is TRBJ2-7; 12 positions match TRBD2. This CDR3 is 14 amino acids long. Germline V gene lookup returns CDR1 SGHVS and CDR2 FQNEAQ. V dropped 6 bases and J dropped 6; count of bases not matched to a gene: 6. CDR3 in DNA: TGTGCCAGCAGTGTGACTAGCGGGAGTCCCGAGCAGTACTTC. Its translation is CASSVTSGSPEQYF.

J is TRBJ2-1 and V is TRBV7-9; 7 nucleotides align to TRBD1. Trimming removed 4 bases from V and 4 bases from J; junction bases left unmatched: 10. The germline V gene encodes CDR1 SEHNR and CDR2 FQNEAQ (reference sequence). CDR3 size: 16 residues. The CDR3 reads CASSYAVGTVYNEQFF. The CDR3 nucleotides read TGTGCCAGCAGCTATGCTGTTGGGACAGTTTACAATGAGCAGTTCTTC.

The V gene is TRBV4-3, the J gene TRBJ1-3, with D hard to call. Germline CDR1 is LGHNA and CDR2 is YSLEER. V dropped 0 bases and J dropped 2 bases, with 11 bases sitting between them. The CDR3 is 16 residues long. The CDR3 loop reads CASSQDLRRTGNTIYF. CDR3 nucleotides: TGCGCCAGCAGCCAAGATCTCCGGAGAACTGGAAACACCATATATTTT.

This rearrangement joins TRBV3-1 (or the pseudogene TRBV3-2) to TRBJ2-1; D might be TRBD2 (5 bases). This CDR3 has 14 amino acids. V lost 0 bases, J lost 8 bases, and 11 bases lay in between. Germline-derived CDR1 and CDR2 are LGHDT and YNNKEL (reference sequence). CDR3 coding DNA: TGTGCCAGCAGCCAAGAGCCGCCTAGCCATGAGCAGTTCTTC. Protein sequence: CASSQEPPSHEQFF.

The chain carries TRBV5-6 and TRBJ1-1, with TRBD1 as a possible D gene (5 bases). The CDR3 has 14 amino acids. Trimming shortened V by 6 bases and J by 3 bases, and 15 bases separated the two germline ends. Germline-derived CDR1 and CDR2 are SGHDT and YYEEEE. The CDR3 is CASKQGAWHTEAFF. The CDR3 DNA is TGTGCCAGCAAACAAGGGGCCTGGCACACTGAAGCTTTCTTT.

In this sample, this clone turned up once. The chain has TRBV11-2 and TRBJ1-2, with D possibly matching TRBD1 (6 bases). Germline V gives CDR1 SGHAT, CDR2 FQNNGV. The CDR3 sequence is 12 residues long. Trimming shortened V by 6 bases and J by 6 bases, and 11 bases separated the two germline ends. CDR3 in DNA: TGTGCCAGCAGGCAACAGGGAGATGGCTACACCTTC. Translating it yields CASRQQGDGYTF. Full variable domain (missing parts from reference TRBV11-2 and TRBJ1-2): EAGVAQSPRYKIIEKRQSVAFWCNPISGHATLYWYQQILGQGPKLLIQFQNNGVVDDSQLPKDRFSAERLKGVDSTLKIQPAKLEDSAVYLCASRQQGDGYTFGSGTRLTVV.

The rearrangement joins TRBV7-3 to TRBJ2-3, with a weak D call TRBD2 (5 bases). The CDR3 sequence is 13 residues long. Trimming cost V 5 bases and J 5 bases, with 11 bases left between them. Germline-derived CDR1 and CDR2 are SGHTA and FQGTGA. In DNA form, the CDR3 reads TGTGCCAGCAGCCCGGACTCCGGAGATACGCAGTATTTT. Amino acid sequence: CASSPDSGDTQYF.

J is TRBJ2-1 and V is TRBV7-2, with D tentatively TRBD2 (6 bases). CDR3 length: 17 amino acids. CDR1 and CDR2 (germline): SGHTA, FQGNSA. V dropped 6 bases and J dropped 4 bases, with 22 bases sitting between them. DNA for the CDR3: TGTGCCAGCAGTTTTAGGGTTGGGCTAGCGTTTTACAATGAGCAGTTCTTC. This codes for CASSFRVGLAFYNEQFF.

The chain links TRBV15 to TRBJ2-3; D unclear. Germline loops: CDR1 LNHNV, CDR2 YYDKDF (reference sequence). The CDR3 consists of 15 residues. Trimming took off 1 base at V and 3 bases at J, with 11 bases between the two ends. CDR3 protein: CATSRVYSKTDTQYF. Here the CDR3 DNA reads TGTGCCACCAGCAGAGTATACTCGAAAACAGATACGCAGTATTTT.

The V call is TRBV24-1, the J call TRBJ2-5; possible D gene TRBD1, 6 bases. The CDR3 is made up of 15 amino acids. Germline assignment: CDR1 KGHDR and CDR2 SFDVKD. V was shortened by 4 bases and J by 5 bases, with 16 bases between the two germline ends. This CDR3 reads CATSDPAGVQETQYF. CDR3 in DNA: TGTGCCACCAGTGACCCCGCAGGGGTTCAGGAGACCCAGTACTTC.

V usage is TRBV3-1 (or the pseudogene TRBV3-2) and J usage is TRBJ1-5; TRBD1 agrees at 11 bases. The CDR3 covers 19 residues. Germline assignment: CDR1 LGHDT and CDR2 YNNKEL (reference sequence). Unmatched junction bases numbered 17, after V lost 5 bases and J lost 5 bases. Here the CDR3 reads CASSGGPGQGAEFDQPQHF. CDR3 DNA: TGTGCCAGCAGCGGGGGCCCTGGACAGGGGGCAGAATTCGATCAGCCCCAGCATTTT.

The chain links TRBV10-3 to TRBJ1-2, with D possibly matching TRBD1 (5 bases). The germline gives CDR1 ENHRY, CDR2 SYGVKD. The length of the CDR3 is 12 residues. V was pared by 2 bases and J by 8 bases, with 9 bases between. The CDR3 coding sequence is TGTGCCATCAGTGAGGAAGGGGTCGGCTACACCTTC. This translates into CAISEEGVGYTF.

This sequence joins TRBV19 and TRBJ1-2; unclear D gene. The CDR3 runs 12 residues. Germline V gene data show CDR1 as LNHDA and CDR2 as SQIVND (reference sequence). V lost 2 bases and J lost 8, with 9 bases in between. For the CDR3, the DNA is TGTGCCAGTAGTATACGACAAAGGGGCTACACCTTC. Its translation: CASSIRQRGYTF.

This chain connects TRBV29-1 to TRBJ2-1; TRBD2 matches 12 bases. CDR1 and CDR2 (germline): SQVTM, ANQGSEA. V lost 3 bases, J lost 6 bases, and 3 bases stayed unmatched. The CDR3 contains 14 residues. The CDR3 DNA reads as TGCAGCGTTGACGCGGGACTAGCGGGCAATGAGCAGTTCTTC. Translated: CSVDAGLAGNEQFF.

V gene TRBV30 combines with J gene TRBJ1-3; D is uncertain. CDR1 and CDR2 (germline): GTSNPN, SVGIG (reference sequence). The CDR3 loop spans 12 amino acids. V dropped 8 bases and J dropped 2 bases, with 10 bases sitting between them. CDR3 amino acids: CALRIPGNTIYF. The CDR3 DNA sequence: TGTGCCCTCAGAATCCCTGGAAACACCATATATTTT.

The CDR3 bases are TGTGCCAGCAGCGAGCGGACAGGGCCCACAGATACGCAGTATTTT. Its protein product is CASSERTGPTDTQYF. The chain employs TRBV4-2 and TRBJ2-3, with TRBD1 matching 8 bases. Trimming cost V 5 bases and J 2 bases; bases outside gene matches: 6. CDR3 length: 15 amino acids. Germline V lookup: CDR1 LGHNA, CDR2 YNFKEQ.

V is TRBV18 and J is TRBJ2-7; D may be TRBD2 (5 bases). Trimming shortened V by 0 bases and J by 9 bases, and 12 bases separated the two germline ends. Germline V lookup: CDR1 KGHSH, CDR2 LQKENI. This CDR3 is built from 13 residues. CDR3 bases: TGTGCCAGCTCACCACCCGGACGGGAAGGGCAGTACTTC. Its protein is CASSPPGREGQYF.

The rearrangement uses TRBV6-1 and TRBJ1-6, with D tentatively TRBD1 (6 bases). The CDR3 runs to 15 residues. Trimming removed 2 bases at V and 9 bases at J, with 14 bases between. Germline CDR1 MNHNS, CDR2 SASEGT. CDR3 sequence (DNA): TGTGCCAGCAGTGAAAGGGGGGGTATGAGTTCACCCCTCCACTTT. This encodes CASSERGGMSSPLHF.

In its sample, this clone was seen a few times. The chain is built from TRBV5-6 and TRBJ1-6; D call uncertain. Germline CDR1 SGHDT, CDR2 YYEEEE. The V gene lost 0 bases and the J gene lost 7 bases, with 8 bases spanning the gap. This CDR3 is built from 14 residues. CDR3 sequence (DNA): TGTGCCAGCAGCTTGGCGGGAGTGAATTCACCCCTCCACTTT. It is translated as CASSLAGVNSPLHF.

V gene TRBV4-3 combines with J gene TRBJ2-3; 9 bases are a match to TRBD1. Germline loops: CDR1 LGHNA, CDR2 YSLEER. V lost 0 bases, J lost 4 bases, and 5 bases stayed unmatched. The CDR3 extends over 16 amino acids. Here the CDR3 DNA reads TGCGCCAGCAGCCAAGAGGCGACAGGGGGTTCAGATACGCAGTATTTT. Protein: CASSQEATGGSDTQYF.

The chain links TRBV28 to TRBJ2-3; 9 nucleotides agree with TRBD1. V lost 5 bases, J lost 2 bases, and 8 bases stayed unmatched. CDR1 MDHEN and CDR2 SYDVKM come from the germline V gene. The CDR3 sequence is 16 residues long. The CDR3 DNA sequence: TGTGCCAGCAGTCCGATCGACAGGGGGTTCACAGATACGCAGTATTTT. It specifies CASSPIDRGFTDTQYF.

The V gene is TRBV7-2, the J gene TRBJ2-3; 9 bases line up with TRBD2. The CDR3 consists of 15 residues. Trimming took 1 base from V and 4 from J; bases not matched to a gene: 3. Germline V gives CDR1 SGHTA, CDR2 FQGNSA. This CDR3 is CASSLGGRGADTQYF. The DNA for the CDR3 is TGTGCCAGCAGCTTAGGCGGGAGGGGTGCAGATACGCAGTATTTT.

CDR3 region: CASSEFGSGRQQFF. The DNA for the CDR3 is TGTGCCAGCAGTGAATTTGGTAGCGGGAGGCAGCAGTTCTTC. J is TRBJ2-1 and V is TRBV2; 10 nucleotides line up with TRBD2. Germline V gene sequence: CDR1 SNHLY, CDR2 FYNNEI. The CDR3 spans 14 residues. The ends lost 2 bases at V and 11 bases at J; junction bases unmatched: 6.

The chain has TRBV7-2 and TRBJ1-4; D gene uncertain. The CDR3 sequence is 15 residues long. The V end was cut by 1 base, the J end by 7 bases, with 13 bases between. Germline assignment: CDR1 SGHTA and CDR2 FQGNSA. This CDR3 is CASSLEKGGSEKLFF. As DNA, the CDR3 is TGTGCCAGCAGCTTAGAGAAGGGAGGGAGTGAAAAACTGTTTTTT.

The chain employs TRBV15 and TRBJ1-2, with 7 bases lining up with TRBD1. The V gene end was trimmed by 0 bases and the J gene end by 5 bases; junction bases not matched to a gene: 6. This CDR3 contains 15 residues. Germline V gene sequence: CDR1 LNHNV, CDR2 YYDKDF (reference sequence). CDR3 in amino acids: CATSRDRDSSYGYTF. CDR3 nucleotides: TGTGCCACCAGCAGAGATCGGGACAGCTCTTATGGCTACACCTTC.

In nucleotides, the CDR3 is TGCGCCAGCAGTACCCTCCGGGCAGGGGGCTACAATGAGCAGTTCTTC. Protein sequence: CASSTLRAGGYNEQFF. V and J are TRBV10-1 and TRBJ2-1; 7 bases fit TRBD1. With 5 bases clipped from V and 3 bases from J, the junction kept 10 bases outside the gene matches. This CDR3 has 16 amino acids. From germline, CDR1 is WNHNN and CDR2 SYGVQD (reference sequence).

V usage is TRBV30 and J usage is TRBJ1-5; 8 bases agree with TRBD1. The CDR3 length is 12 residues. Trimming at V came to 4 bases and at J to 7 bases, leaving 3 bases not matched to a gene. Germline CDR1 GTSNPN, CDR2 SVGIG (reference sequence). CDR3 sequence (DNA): TGTGCCTGGAAGGCAGGGGGCCAGCCCCAGCATTTT. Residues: CAWKAGGQPQHF. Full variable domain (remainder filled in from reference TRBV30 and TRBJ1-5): SQTIHQWPATLVQPVGSPLSLECTVEGTSNPNLYWYRQAAGRGLQLLFYSVGIGQISSEVPQNLSASRPQDRQFILSSKKLLLSDSGFYLCAWKAGGQPQHFGDGTRLSIL.